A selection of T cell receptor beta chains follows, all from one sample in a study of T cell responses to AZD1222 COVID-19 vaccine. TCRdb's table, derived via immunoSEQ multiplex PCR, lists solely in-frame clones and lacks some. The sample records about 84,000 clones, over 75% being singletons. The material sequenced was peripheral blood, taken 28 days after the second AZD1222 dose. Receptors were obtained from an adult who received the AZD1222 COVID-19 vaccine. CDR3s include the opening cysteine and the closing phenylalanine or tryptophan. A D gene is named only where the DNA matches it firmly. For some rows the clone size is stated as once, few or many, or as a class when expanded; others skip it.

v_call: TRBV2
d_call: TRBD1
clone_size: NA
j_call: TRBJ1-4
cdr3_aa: CASSGQGAGKLFF
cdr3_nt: TGTGCCAGCAGTGGGCAGGGGGCGGGAAAACTGTTTTTT

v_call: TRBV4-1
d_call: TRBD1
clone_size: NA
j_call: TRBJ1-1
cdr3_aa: CASSQEVTGDTEAFF
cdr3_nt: TGCGCCAGCAGCCAAGAGGTCACAGGGGACACTGAAGCTTTCTTT

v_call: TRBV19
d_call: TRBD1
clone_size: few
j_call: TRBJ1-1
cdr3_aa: CASSNRDSDKAFF
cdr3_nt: TGTGCCAGTAGTAACCGGGACAGTGATAAAGCTTTCTTT

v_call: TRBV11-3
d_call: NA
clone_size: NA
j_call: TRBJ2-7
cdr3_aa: CASSSPRLHEQYF
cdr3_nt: TGTGCCAGCAGCTCACCCCGTTTACACGAGCAGTACTTC

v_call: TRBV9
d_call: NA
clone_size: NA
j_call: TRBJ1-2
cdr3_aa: CASSVSNRASNYGYTF
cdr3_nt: TGTGCCAGCAGCGTTTCAAACAGGGCATCTAACTATGGCTACACCTTC

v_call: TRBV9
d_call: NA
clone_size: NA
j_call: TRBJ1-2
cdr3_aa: CASSSYLGYTF
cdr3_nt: TGTGCCAGCAGCTCATACTTGGGCTACACCTTC

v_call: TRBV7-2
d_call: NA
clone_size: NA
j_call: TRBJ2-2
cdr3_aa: CASSSRERGTGELFF
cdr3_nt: TGTGCCAGCAGCTCCCGGGAGAGGGGCACCGGGGAGCTGTTTTTT

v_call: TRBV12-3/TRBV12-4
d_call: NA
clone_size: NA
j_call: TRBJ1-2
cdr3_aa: CASRRDTYYGYTF
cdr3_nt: TGTGCCAGCAGGAGGGATACCTACTATGGCTACACCTTC

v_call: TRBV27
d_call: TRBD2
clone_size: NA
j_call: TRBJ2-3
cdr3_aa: CASRLGRGGDTQYF
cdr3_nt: TGTGCCAGCAGACTTGGGAGGGGTGGGGATACGCAGTATTTT

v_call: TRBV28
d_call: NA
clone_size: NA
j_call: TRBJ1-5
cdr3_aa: CASSLSGGGNQPQHF
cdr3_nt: TGTGCCAGCAGTTTAAGCGGGGGTGGCAATCAGCCCCAGCATTTT

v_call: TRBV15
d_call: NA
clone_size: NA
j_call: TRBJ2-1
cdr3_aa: CATSPRAGTYNEQFF
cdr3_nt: TGTGCCACCAGCCCCCGCGCAGGGACATACAATGAGCAGTTCTTC

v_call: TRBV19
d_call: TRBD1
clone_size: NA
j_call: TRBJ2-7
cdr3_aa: CASSLGQGASYEQYF
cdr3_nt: TGTGCCAGTAGTCTCGGACAGGGGGCTTCCTACGAGCAGTACTTC

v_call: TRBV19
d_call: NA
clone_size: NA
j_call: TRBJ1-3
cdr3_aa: CASLQARAGNTIYF
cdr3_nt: TGTGCCAGCCTTCAAGCCCGGGCAGGAAACACCATATATTTT

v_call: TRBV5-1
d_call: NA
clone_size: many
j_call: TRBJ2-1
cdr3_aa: CASSFTPYNEQFF
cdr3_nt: TGCGCCAGCAGCTTTACGCCCTACAATGAGCAGTTCTTC

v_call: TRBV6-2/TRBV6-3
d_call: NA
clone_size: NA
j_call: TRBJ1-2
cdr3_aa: CASSVTVDRGNYGYTF
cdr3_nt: TGTGCCAGCAGTGTTACCGTGGACAGAGGGAACTATGGCTACACCTTC

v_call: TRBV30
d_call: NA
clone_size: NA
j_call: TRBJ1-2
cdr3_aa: CAWSVQTDYGYTF
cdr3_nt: TGTGCCTGGAGTGTACAGACGGATTATGGCTACACCTTC

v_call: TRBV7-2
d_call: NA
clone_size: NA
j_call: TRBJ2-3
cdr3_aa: CASSVRGTDTQYF
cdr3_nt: TGTGCCAGCAGCGTTCGGGGCACAGATACGCAGTATTTT

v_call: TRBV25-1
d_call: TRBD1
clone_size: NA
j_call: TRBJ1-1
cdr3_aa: CASSESGQGKTEAFF
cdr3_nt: TGTGCCAGCAGTGAATCCGGACAGGGAAAGACTGAAGCTTTCTTT